The 25 T cell receptor beta chains listed next were all sequenced from one sample in a study of response to subunit inactivated influenza vaccine. MiXCR was run by TCRdb on the RT-PCR reads, yielding one entry per CDR3 protein. The sample consists of hundreds of thousands of distinct CDR3 sequences, 11% of them appearing once. The data also belong to a second study, concerning T cells expressing NK-cell markers. From that paper: Generation of TCR beta cDNA was performed by 5'RACE template switching incorporating UMIs.

Sample: PBMCs from blood, taken on the day of vaccination. Receptors originate from a man aged 50-60 years who received an inactivated influenza vaccine.

This clonotype has at least ten counts. V gene TRBV5-6 combines with J gene TRBJ1-1, with 10 bases that match TRBD1. The CDR3 consists of 20 residues. V lost 0 bases to trimming and J lost 4 bases; unmatched junction nucleotides: 18. Germline loops: CDR1 SGHDT, CDR2 YYEEEE. The CDR3 DNA is TGTGCCAGCAGCTTGGATTCGTTCTATTCAGGACAGGGGGGTCCCACTGAAGCTTTCTTT. Translating it yields CASSLDSFYSGQGGPTEAFF.

This sequence joins TRBV2 and TRBJ1-2; D may be TRBD1 (6 bases). In germline, CDR1 is SNHLY, CDR2 FYNNEI. This CDR3 spans 15 amino acids. V lost 7 bases to trimming and J lost 0 bases, with 15 bases between them. Here the CDR3 reads CASTPGGRANYGYTF. In DNA, the CDR3 is TGTGCCAGCACTCCTGGGGGCAGGGCTAACTATGGCTACACCTTC. The full variable domain, completed using reference TRBV2 and TRBJ1-2, is EPEVTQTPSHQVTQMGQEVILRCVPISNHLYFYWYRQILGQKVEFLVSFYNNEISEKSEIFDDQFSVERPDGSNFTLKIRSTKLEDSAMYFCASTPGGRANYGYTFGSGTRLTVV.

This rearrangement joins TRBV5-6 to TRBJ2-2; TRBD1 is a possible D gene (5 bases). In germline, CDR1 is SGHDT, CDR2 YYEEEE. V dropped 0 bases and J dropped 7 bases, with 19 bases sitting between them. This CDR3 has 17 residues. The CDR3 is CASSLAVGQGAIGELFF. DNA of the CDR3: TGTGCCAGCAGCTTGGCGGTGGGGCAGGGTGCGATCGGGGAGCTGTTTTTT.

This clonotype was picked up many times. The chain couples TRBV20-1 to TRBJ1-1, with D possibly TRBD1 on 5 matching bases. The CDR3 is 12 residues long. CDR1 and CDR2 from the germline V gene are DFQATT and SNEGSKA (reference sequence). Trimming removed 3 bases at V and 6 bases at J, with 11 bases between. This CDR3 reads CSARGQGSEAFF. The DNA of the CDR3 is TGCAGTGCTAGGGGCCAGGGATCTGAAGCTTTCTTT.

There are a few counts of this clonotype. V gene TRBV20-1 combines with J gene TRBJ2-7, with D possibly TRBD1 on 6 matching bases. The CDR3 extends over 13 amino acids. The germline V and J ends were trimmed by 6 bases and 2 bases, with 14 bases remaining between them. Germline V gene sequence: CDR1 DFQATT, CDR2 SNEGSKA (reference sequence). This CDR3 is CSATQGRPYEQYF. DNA of the CDR3: TGCAGTGCCACCCAGGGGCGACCCTACGAGCAGTACTTC.

At least ten counts were recorded for this clonotype. This chain joins TRBV7-9 and TRBJ2-4; 7 nucleotides align to TRBD2. Germline V gene data show CDR1 as SEHNR and CDR2 as FQNEAQ (reference sequence). With V trimmed by 5 bases and J by 1 base, 5 bases remained unmatched. This CDR3 is 15 amino acids long. CDR3 sequence: CASSPSGGAKNIQYF. The CDR3, as DNA: TGTGCCAGCAGCCCGTCGGGGGGTGCCAAAAACATTCAGTACTTC.

This clonotype showed up many times. This rearrangement joins TRBV10-3 to TRBJ1-5; 11 nucleotides align to TRBD1. The germline V gene encodes CDR1 ENHRY and CDR2 SYGVKD. The trim removed 6 bases at V and 5 bases at J, leaving 3 bases unmatched. CDR3 length: 14 residues. The CDR3 loop reads CAISGTGGDQPQHF. DNA of the CDR3: TGTGCCATCAGCGGGACAGGGGGTGATCAGCCCCAGCATTTT.

The rearrangement joins TRBV5-1 to TRBJ2-1; 9 bases are a match to TRBD1. The CDR3 length is 15 residues. From germline, CDR1 is SGHRS and CDR2 YFSETQ. V lost 1 base to trimming and J lost 8 bases; unmatched junction nucleotides: 7. As DNA, the CDR3 is TGCGCCAGCAGCTTGTTGGACAGGGGAATAGATGAGCAGTTCTTC. This gives the protein CASSLLDRGIDEQFF.

The rearrangement links TRBV11-2 to TRBJ2-7, with D maybe TRBD2 (6 bases). The CDR3 extends over 14 amino acids. The germline gives CDR1 SGHAT, CDR2 FQNNGV. The ends were cut back, 5 bases at V and 4 bases at J, with 15 bases in the middle. This CDR3 is CASSAGGLLYEQYF. DNA of the CDR3: TGTGCCAGCAGCGCCGGAGGACTATTATACGAGCAGTACTTC. The full variable domain, in which reference TRBV11-2 and TRBJ2-7 provide the parts outside the CDR3, is EAGVAQSPRYKIIEKRQSVAFWCNPISGHATLYWYQQILGQGPKLLIQFQNNGVVDDSQLPKDRFSAERLKGVDSTLKIQPAKLEDSAVYLCASSAGGLLYEQYFGPGTRLTVT.

This clonotype was seen repeatedly, ten times or more. The genes are TRBV7-2 and TRBJ1-2; tentative D call: TRBD1 (6 bases). Germline V gene sequence: CDR1 SGHTA, CDR2 FQGNSA. Trimming pared 5 bases from V and 4 bases from J, leaving 8 bases between. The CDR3 totals 12 residues. The CDR3 loop is CASSQGTYGYTF. The CDR3 DNA follows: TGTGCCAGCAGCCAGGGGACCTATGGCTACACCTTC.

V is TRBV4-2 and J is TRBJ2-3; 14 bases map to TRBD2. This CDR3 has 19 amino acids. J lost 1 base, V lost 1 base, and 7 bases had no gene match. The V gene's germline CDR1 is LGHNA and CDR2 YNFKEQ. The CDR3 reads CASSQGLRLAGGGTDTQYF. The CDR3 nucleotides read TGTGCCAGCAGCCAAGGCCTAAGACTAGCGGGGGGGGGCACAGATACGCAGTATTTT.

This clonotype has more than one count but fewer than ten. The chain employs TRBV2 and TRBJ2-5, with D perhaps given as TRBD1 or TRBD2 (6 bases each). Trimming pared 4 bases from V and 5 bases from J, leaving 14 bases between. This CDR3 has 14 amino acids. CDR1 is SNHLY and CDR2 is FYNNEI in the germline V gene. The CDR3 bases are TGTGCCAGCAGTGCGGGGGCGCAGAAGGAGACCCAGTACTTC. It is translated as CASSAGAQKETQYF.

This clonotype was detected many times. The chain recombines TRBV12-3 or TRBV12-4 with TRBJ2-7; D is unclear. V dropped 5 bases and J dropped 0 bases, with 11 bases sitting between them. The CDR3 length is 14 residues. The CDR3 coding sequence is TGTGCCAGCAGTCCGGCGGTTAGCTCCTACGAGCAGTACTTC. The encoded protein is CASSPAVSSYEQYF.

To note about this clonotype: The CDR3 does not close with the conserved phenylalanine or tryptophan, likely indicating a read error. The chain joins TRBV12-3 or TRBV12-4 to TRBJ2-7, with D possibly being TRBD2 (6 bases). The CDR3 extends over 15 amino acids. With 6 bases removed from V and 3 bases from J, the gap between germline ends came to 18 bases. CDR3 sequence: CASRSARDSIYEQYL. CDR3 sequence (DNA): TGTGCCAGCAGGTCAGCCCGGGACTCGATCTACGAGCAGTACCTC.

The V call is TRBV27, the J call TRBJ2-2; TRBD2 aligns across 8 bases. The ends lost 6 bases at V and 0 bases at J; junction bases unmatched: 9. This CDR3 spans 17 amino acids. Germline values: CDR1 MNHEY, CDR2 SMNVEV (reference sequence). In DNA, the CDR3 is TGTGCCAGCAGGACTAGCGCAGCTCCCGCGAACACCGGGGAGCTGTTTTTT. As protein: CASRTSAAPANTGELFF.

The table lists this clonotype with a few counts. Mismatch with germline at one junction end may stem from a read error. This chain uses TRBV20-1 with TRBJ2-7; TRBD2 is a possible D gene (6 bases). Germline CDR1 is DFQATT and CDR2 is SNEGSKA (reference sequence). There are 17 residues in the CDR3. The CDR3 bases are TGCAGTGCTAGTCCCGACTTGTGGCGGGAAATCTCCGACGAGCAGTACTTC. It specifies CSASPDLWREISDEQYF.

This clonotype was counted between two and nine times. The rearrangement uses TRBV29-1 and TRBJ2-1, with 11 bases fitting TRBD2. V trimming: 7 bases; J trimming: 7 bases; junction bases outside the gene matches: 6. The CDR3 is 13 amino acids. In germline, CDR1 is SQVTM, CDR2 ANQGSEA. The CDR3 is CSASGRRLNEQFF. The CDR3 DNA is TGCAGCGCTAGCGGGAGGCGTTTAAATGAGCAGTTCTTC.

This chain uses TRBV11-1 with TRBJ1-6, with 12 bases fitting TRBD1. The CDR3 sequence is 18 residues long. Germline CDR1 SGHAT, CDR2 FQDESV (reference sequence). V dropped 6 bases and J dropped 3; count of bases not matched to a gene: 9. As DNA, the CDR3 is TGTGCCAGCAGTCTCTCCGGGACAGGGGGCATCTATAATTCACCCCTCCACTTT. Translation gives CASSLSGTGGIYNSPLHF.

About this clonotype: An end of the junction does not agree with germline; a read error may underlie this. This chain uses TRBV20-1 with TRBJ2-3; TRBD2 matches at 9 bases. CDR1 DFQATT and CDR2 SNEGSKA come from the germline V gene (reference sequence). CDR3 length: 15 amino acids. The CDR3 DNA reads as TGCAGTGCCGACGGGGGTAGCGGGGGCACAGATACGCTGTATTTT. Translation gives CSADGGSGGTDTLYF.

This clonotype was seen ten or more times. J is TRBJ2-7 and V is TRBV6-2 or TRBV6-3; D not resolved. V was pared by 6 bases and J by 3 bases, with 6 bases between. Germline V gene lookup returns CDR1 MNHEY and CDR2 SVGEGT. CDR3 length equals 11 residues. The CDR3, as DNA: TGTGCCAGCAGCCAAAACTACGAGCAGTACTTC. Residues: CASSQNYEQYF.

This clonotype occurred many times. For the CDR3, the DNA is TGTGCCAGCAGTTTTGGTGGAGATACGCAGTATTTT. This codes for CASSFGGDTQYF. V usage is TRBV12-3 or TRBV12-4 and J usage is TRBJ2-3; D uncertain. The CDR3 contains 12 residues. Between the trimmed V and J ends, which lost 3 bases and 5 bases, there was a span of 6 bases.

At least ten counts were recorded for this clonotype. This chain connects TRBV4-2 to TRBJ2-1, with D hard to call. The CDR3 consists of 16 residues. Looked up from germline, CDR1 is LGHNA and CDR2 is YNFKEQ. Trimming cost V 0 bases and J 1 base, with 10 bases left between them. CDR3 region: CASSQDLADSYNEQFF. CDR3 nucleotides: TGTGCCAGCAGCCAAGACTTGGCGGATTCCTACAATGAGCAGTTCTTC.

This clonotype was found many times. J is TRBJ2-7 and V is TRBV27; no firm D call. CDR3 length: 14 amino acids. Germline V gene sequence: CDR1 MNHEY, CDR2 SMNVEV (reference sequence). The V end was cut by 6 bases, the J end by 2 bases, with 14 bases between. The chain's CDR3 is CASSLYGPTYEQYF. CDR3 bases: TGTGCCAGCAGCTTGTACGGGCCTACCTACGAGCAGTACTTC.

The table lists this clonotype with a few counts. The V gene is TRBV4-3, the J gene TRBJ1-2; D ambiguous. There are 15 residues in the CDR3. Germline CDR1 and CDR2: LGHNA and YSLEER. The V gene lost 4 bases and the J gene lost 3 bases, with 15 bases spanning the gap. CDR3 region: CASSLAVIDHYGYTF. CDR3 sequence (DNA): TGCGCCAGCAGCCTGGCAGTTATAGACCACTATGGCTACACCTTC.

Many counts were recorded for this clonotype. The chain has TRBV29-1 and TRBJ2-1, with 8 bases matching TRBD1. The CDR3 runs to 15 residues. Germline assignment: CDR1 SQVTM and CDR2 ANQGSEA. Trimming cost V 5 bases and J 2 bases; bases outside gene matches: 8. The CDR3 DNA is TGCAGCGTTTCTACCGGGACAGGTACCTACAATGAGCAGTTCTTC. It translates to CSVSTGTGTYNEQFF.